This is a list of T cell receptor beta chains from one sample in a study of cytomegalovirus exposure and HLA in healthy donors. Data came from immunoSEQ multiplex PCR; TCRdb stores just in-frame clones and leaves some out. The data contain some 180,000 clones, around 80% of them singletons. Sample: PBMCs. These receptors were taken from a man aged 18 to 30 in good health and CMV-seronegative. CDR3s include the opening cysteine and the closing phenylalanine or tryptophan. D genes are given only for firm matches. For some rows the clone size is stated as once, few or many, or as a class when expanded; others skip it.

TRBV18	NA	TRBD1	TRBJ1-1	16	CASSSSTRGLNTEAFF	TGTGCCAGCTCATCCTCTACAAGGGGGCTGAACACTGAAGCTTTCTTT
TRBV5-1	once	NA	TRBJ2-1	15	CASSFRQSSYNEQFF	TGCGCCAGCAGCTTTAGACAGAGCTCCTACAATGAGCAGTTCTTC
TRBV7-9	few	TRBD1	TRBJ1-4	13	CASSSRTGGIVFF	TGTGCCAGCAGCTCACGAACAGGGGGAATCGTGTTTTTT
TRBV7-2	NA	TRBD1	TRBJ2-7	15	CASSLGRTGGYEQYF	TGTGCCAGCAGCTTAGGGCGGACAGGGGGCTACGAGCAGTACTTC
TRBV10-2	NA	NA	TRBJ2-7	13	CASSRGLSYEQYF	TGCGCCAGCAGTCGGGGTCTGTCCTACGAGCAGTACTTC
TRBV6-6	NA	TRBD2	TRBJ2-7	15	CASSYASGSWYEQYF	TGTGCCAGCAGCTATGCTAGCGGGAGTTGGTACGAGCAGTACTTC
TRBV27	NA	NA	TRBJ1-2	12	CASKRPGGGYTF	TGTGCCAGCAAACGGCCTGGGGGGGGCTACACCTTC
TRBV4-2	NA	TRBD1	TRBJ1-4	15	CASSQVQGAGEKLFF	TGTGCCAGCAGCCAGGTACAGGGGGCAGGGGAAAAACTGTTTTTT
TRBV11-2	NA	NA	TRBJ2-5	13	CASSLATRETQYF	TGTGCCAGCAGCTTAGCCACTAGGGAGACCCAGTACTTC
TRBV18	NA	NA	TRBJ2-7	13	CASSPAGGYEQYF	TGTGCCAGCTCACCGGCCGGGGGCTACGAGCAGTACTTC
TRBV6-5	NA	NA	TRBJ1-4	14	CASSYTQVNEKLFF	TGTGCCAGCAGTTATACCCAGGTTAATGAAAAACTGTTTTTT
TRBV7-9	NA	TRBD2	TRBJ2-7	14	CASSSLAGGPLQYF	TGTGCCAGCAGCTCCTTAGCGGGAGGGCCGTTGCAGTACTTC
TRBV18	NA	TRBD1	TRBJ2-6	15	CASSSTGSGANVLTF	TGTGCCAGCTCATCGACAGGGTCTGGGGCCAACGTCCTGACTTTC
TRBV7-9	NA	TRBD2	TRBJ2-2	18	CASSPPGLAGVGTGELFF	TGTGCCAGCAGCCCACCGGGACTAGCGGGAGTCGGTACCGGGGAGCTGTTTTTT
TRBV2	NA	TRBD1	TRBJ2-1	19	CASSDGDFFRDREYNEQFF	TGTGCCAGCAGTGATGGGGATTTTTTTCGGGACAGGGAATACAATGAGCAGTTCTTC
TRBV1	few	NA	TRBJ2-2	17	CTSSQDQRPRDTGELFF	TGCACCAGCAGCCAAGATCAGCGGCCTCGCGACACCGGGGAGCTGTTTTTT
TRBV5-4	NA	TRBD2	TRBJ2-5	16	CASSLGLAGASETQYF	TGTGCCAGCAGCTTGGGATTAGCGGGAGCAAGCGAGACCCAGTACTTC
TRBV25-1	NA	NA	TRBJ1-2	15	CASSVWDTSNYGYTF	TGTGCCAGCAGTGTTTGGGACACCTCTAACTATGGCTACACCTTC
TRBV12-5	NA	NA	TRBJ1-2	11	CASGRRGGYTF	TGTGCTAGTGGTCGCAGGGGTGGCTACACCTTC
TRBV19	NA	TRBD2	TRBJ2-7	15	CASSIFLGGTNEQYF	TGTGCCAGTAGTATATTCCTCGGGGGGACGAACGAGCAGTACTTC
TRBV19	NA	NA	TRBJ2-1	17	CASSIGGVYRPYNEQFF	TGTGCCAGTAGTATAGGGGGGGTTTATCGGCCCTACAATGAGCAGTTCTTC
TRBV19	NA	NA	TRBJ1-2	13	CASRPTGSYGYTF	TGTGCCAGTAGACCGACAGGATCGTATGGCTACACCTTC